The 13 T cell receptor beta chains below come from one sample, sequenced in a study of human T cells and chemical hapten exposure. Blood, whole and unfractionated, served as the source for total RNA extraction. Unique molecular identifiers were attached to individual cDNA molecules during library preparation. MiXCR was run by TCRdb on the reads, yielding one entry per CDR3 protein. The sample has about 120,000 distinct CDR3 sequences; 8.5% to 9% are singletons. The sequenced sample consisted of whole blood. The receptors were gathered from a human donor in good health. Some clones in this sample may be carry-over from other donors' samples.

This clonotype turned up a few times. The V gene is TRBV2, the J gene TRBJ2-7, with TRBD2 identical over 9 bases. V dropped 8 bases and J dropped 6; count of bases not matched to a gene: 11. This CDR3 contains 14 residues. Germline CDR1 reads SNHLY; CDR2 reads FYNNEI. The CDR3 bases are TGTGCCAGCTGTTCCGGGACTAGCTTTTCCGAGCAGTACTTC. Translation gives CASCSGTSFSEQYF.

On this clonotype: This may be a read error: a much more frequent sequence differs by one nucleotide. Likely a read error: the CDR3 ends without its conserved phenylalanine or tryptophan. J is TRBJ2-7 and V is TRBV9; D is perhaps TRBD2 (6 bases). CDR3 length equals 13 residues. CDR1 SGDLS and CDR2 YYNGEE come from the germline V gene. V gave up 4 bases and J gave up 5 bases, with 13 bases separating them. DNA of the CDR3: TGTGCCAGCAGCCCTCGACTAGTCCACGAGCAGTACTCC. Protein product: CASSPRLVHEQYS.

The chain combines TRBV6-1 with TRBJ1-2; D is unclear. The CDR3 contains 14 residues. Trimming took off 0 bases at V and 3 bases at J, with 8 bases between the two ends. Germline assignment: CDR1 MNHNS and CDR2 SASEGT. The CDR3 reads CASSEARGDYGYTF. The CDR3 bases are TGTGCCAGCAGTGAAGCGCGTGGGGACTATGGCTACACCTTC.

The chain has TRBV7-2 and TRBJ2-7, with D uncertain. The germline gives CDR1 SGHTA, CDR2 FQGNSA. The CDR3 sequence is 14 residues long. The germline V and J ends were trimmed by 1 base and 2 bases, with 9 bases remaining between them. DNA of the CDR3: TGTGCCAGCAGCTTAGGTCACGGAACCTACGAGCAGTACTTC. As protein: CASSLGHGTYEQYF.

The sample holds many counts of this clonotype. This sequence joins TRBV5-1 and TRBJ2-5; TRBD1 might be the D (6 bases). The V and J ends lost 3 bases and 4 bases respectively, with 13 bases between them. Germline CDR1 reads SGHRS; CDR2 reads YFSETQ. The CDR3 has 14 amino acids. The CDR3 here is CASSSRGQGETQYF. CDR3 coding DNA: TGCGCCAGCAGCTCAAGGGGACAAGGAGAGACCCAGTACTTC. The variable domain in full, completed from reference TRBV5-1 and TRBJ2-5, reads KAGVTQTPRYLIKTRGQQVTLSCSPISGHRSVSWYQQTPGQGLQFLFEYFSETQRNKGNFPGRFSGRQFSNSRSEMNVSTLELGDSALYLCASSSRGQGETQYFGPGTRLLVL.

V usage is TRBV12-3 or TRBV12-4 and J usage is TRBJ2-1; tentative D call: TRBD2 (5 bases). This CDR3 has 15 residues. The V and J ends lost 6 bases and 5 bases respectively, with 17 bases between them. DNA of the CDR3: TGTGCCAGCAGCCCCCGAGAGGAGGACCACAATGAGCAGTTCTTC. Residues: CASSPREEDHNEQFF.

This clonotype was picked up a small number of times. This chain joins TRBV29-1 and TRBJ2-2; TRBD1 matches 10 bases. V dropped 5 bases and J dropped 2; count of bases not matched to a gene: 8. From germline, CDR1 is SQVTM and CDR2 ANQGSEA. This CDR3 contains 16 residues. CDR3 coding DNA: TGCAGCGTTAGAACGGTGACAGGGGGCAACACCGGGGAGCTGTTTTTT. It is translated as CSVRTVTGGNTGELFF.

V usage is TRBV2 and J usage is TRBJ2-2, with 8 bases lining up with TRBD2. CDR3 length: 16 residues. Germline lookup yields CDR1 SNHLY and CDR2 FYNNEI. The J segment lost 2 bases and the V segment lost 6 bases, leaving 8 bases of the junction unmatched. CDR3 amino acids: CASRIRLARNTGELFF. The CDR3 coding sequence is TGTGCCAGCAGAATCCGACTAGCGCGCAACACCGGGGAGCTGTTTTTT.

The V and J genes are TRBV6-5 and TRBJ2-5; D assignment may be TRBD1 or TRBD2 (6 bases each). V lost 0 bases and J lost 4, with 21 bases in between. Germline CDR1 and CDR2: MNHEY and SVGAGI. This CDR3 comprises 18 residues. CDR3 residues: CASSYSGAGGEPGETQYF. In DNA, the CDR3 is TGTGCCAGCAGTTACTCAGGGGCCGGGGGCGAGCCCGGAGAGACCCAGTACTTC.

Note on this clonotype: With a much larger clone just one base away, this may be a read error. The chain joins TRBV6-6 to TRBJ1-2; D is perhaps TRBD1 (6 bases). Trimming cost V 0 bases and J 7 bases, with 15 bases left between them. This CDR3 contains 15 residues. The germline V gene has CDR1 MNHNY and CDR2 SVGAGI (reference sequence). CDR3 coding DNA: TGTGCCAGCAGTTACTCGCCTACAGGGTACTGTGGCTACACCTTC. It is translated as CASSYSPTGYCGYTF.

The table lists this clonotype with a few counts. In nucleotides, the CDR3 is TGTGCCAGCAGCCGGGACGGTGATGGCTACACCTTC. This sequence encodes CASSRDGDGYTF. V gene TRBV7-2 combines with J gene TRBJ1-2; TRBD1 might be the D (5 bases). V was cut by 5 bases and J by 6 bases, with 10 bases left in between. CDR3 length: 12 residues. CDR1 and CDR2 from the germline V gene are SGHTA and FQGNSA.

The V call is TRBV9, the J call TRBJ1-4; 8 bases map to TRBD1. The V gene's germline CDR1 is SGDLS and CDR2 YYNGEE. CDR3 length equals 15 residues. V trimming: 8 bases; J trimming: 0 bases; junction bases outside the gene matches: 6. The CDR3 here is CASSRGRSTNEKLFF. The CDR3 DNA is TGTGCCAGTAGCAGGGGGCGTTCAACTAATGAAAAACTGTTTTTT.

The genes are TRBV27 and TRBJ2-3; the D is unclear. V dropped 2 bases and J dropped 5 bases, with 11 bases sitting between them. This CDR3 has 14 amino acids. Germline loops: CDR1 MNHEY, CDR2 SMNVEV (reference sequence). The CDR3 coding sequence is TGTGCCAGCAGTTTAGAAGGGCGAAGAGATACGCAGTATTTT. Protein product: CASSLEGRRDTQYF.